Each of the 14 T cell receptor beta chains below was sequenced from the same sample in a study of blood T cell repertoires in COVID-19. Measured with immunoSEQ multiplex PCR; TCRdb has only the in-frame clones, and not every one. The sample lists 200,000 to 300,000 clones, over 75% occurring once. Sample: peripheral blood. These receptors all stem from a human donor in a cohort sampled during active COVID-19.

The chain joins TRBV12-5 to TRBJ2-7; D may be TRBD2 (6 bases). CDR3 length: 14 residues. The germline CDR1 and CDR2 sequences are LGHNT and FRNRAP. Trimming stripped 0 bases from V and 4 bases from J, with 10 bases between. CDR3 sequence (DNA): TGTGCTAGTGGTTTGGTAGGCGCGGGATACGAGCAGTACTTC. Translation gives CASGLVGAGYEQYF.

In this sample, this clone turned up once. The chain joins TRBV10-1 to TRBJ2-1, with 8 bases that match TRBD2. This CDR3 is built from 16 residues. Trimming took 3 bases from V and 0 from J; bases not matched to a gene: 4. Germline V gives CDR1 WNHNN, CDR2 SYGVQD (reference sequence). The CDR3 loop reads CASSDGAGGSYNEQFF. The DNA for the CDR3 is TGCGCCAGCAGTGACGGGGCGGGAGGCTCCTACAATGAGCAGTTCTTC.

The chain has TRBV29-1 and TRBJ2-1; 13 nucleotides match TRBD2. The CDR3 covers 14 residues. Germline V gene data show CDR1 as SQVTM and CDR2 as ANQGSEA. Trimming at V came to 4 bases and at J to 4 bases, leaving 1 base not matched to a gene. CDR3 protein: CSVGTSGSYNEQFF. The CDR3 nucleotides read TGCAGCGTTGGGACTAGCGGGAGTTACAATGAGCAGTTCTTC.

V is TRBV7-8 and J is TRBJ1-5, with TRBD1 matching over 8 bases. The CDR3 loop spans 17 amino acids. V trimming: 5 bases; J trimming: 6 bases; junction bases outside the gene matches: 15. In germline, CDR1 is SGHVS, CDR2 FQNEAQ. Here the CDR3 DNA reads TGTGCCAGCAGCATAAAAACTTGGACAGGGTTGGGTCAGCCCCAGCATTTT. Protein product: CASSIKTWTGLGQPQHF.

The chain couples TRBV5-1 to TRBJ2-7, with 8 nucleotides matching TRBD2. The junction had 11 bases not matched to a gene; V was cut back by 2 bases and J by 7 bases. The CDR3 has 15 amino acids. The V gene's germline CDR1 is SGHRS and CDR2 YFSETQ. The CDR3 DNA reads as TGCGCCAGCAGCTTTGGAGCGGGAGCGGAGAGGGAGCAGTACTTC. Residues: CASSFGAGAEREQYF. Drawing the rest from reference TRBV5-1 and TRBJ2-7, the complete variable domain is KAGVTQTPRYLIKTRGQQVTLSCSPISGHRSVSWYQQTPGQGLQFLFEYFSETQRNKGNFPGRFSGRQFSNSRSEMNVSTLELGDSALYLCASSFGAGAEREQYFGPGTRLTVT.

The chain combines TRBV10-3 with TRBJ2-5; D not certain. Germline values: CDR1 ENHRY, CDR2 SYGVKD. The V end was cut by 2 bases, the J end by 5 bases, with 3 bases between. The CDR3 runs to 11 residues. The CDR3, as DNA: TGTGCCATCAGTGAGCGGGAGACCCAGTACTTC. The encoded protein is CAISERETQYF.

The CDR3 sequence: CASSLGVTDTQYF. The CDR3 nucleotides are TGTGCCAGCAGCTTAGGAGTCACAGATACGCAGTATTTT. The J gene is TRBJ2-3, the V gene TRBV7-9; D remains unclear. This CDR3 region has 13 residues. CDR1 is SEHNR and CDR2 is FQNEAQ in the germline V gene (reference sequence). Trimming pared 1 base from V and 2 bases from J, leaving 4 bases between.

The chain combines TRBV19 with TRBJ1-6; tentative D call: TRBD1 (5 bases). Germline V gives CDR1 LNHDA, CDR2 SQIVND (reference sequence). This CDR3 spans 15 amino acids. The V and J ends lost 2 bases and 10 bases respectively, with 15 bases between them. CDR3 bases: TGTGCCAGTAGTATAAAGCGGGGGTCCAGATCACCCCTCCACTTT. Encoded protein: CASSIKRGSRSPLHF.

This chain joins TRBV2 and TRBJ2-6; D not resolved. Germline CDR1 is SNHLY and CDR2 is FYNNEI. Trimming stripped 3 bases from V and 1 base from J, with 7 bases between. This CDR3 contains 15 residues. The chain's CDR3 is CASSDWASGANVLTF. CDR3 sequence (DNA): TGTGCCAGCAGTGATTGGGCATCTGGGGCCAACGTCCTGACTTTC.

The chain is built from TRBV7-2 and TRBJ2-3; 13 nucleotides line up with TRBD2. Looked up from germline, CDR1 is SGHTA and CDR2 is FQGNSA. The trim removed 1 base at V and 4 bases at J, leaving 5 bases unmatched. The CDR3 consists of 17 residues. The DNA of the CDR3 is TGTGCCAGCAGCTTAGGTAGACTAGCGGGAGGTGCAGATACGCAGTATTTT. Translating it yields CASSLGRLAGGADTQYF.

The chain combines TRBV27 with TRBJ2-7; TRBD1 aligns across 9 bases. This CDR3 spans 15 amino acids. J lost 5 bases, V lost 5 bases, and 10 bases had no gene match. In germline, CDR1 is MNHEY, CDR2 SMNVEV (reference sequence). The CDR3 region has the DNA TGTGCCAGCAGTCCTTACCCGGGACAGGGCAACGAGCAGTACTTC. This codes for CASSPYPGQGNEQYF.

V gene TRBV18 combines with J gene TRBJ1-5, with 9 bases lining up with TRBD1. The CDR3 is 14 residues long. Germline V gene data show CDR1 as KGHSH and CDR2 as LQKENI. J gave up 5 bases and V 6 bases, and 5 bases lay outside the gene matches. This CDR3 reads CASSDRGGDQPQHF. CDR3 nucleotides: TGTGCCAGCTCGGACAGGGGTGGGGATCAGCCCCAGCATTTT.

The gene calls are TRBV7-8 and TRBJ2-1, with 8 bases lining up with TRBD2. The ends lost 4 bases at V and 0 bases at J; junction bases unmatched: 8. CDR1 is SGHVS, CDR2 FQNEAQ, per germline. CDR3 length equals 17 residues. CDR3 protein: CASSSWTSSSSYNEQFF. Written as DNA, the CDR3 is TGTGCCAGCAGCTCATGGACTAGCTCTAGCTCCTACAATGAGCAGTTCTTC.

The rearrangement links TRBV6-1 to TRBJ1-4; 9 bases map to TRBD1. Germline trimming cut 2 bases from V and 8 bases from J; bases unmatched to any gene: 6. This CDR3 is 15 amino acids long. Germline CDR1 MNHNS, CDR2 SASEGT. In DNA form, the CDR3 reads TGTGCCAGCAGTGAATTGACAGGGACAGGGGAAAAACTGTTTTTT. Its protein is CASSELTGTGEKLFF.